Sequencing of this T cell receptor (beta chain) was carried out in a study of blood T cell repertoires in COVID-19. Overall study context: Researchers got acute and convalescent COVID-19 samples from the United States, Italy and Spain.

The CDR3 has 15 residues. With 7 bases clipped from V and 5 bases from J, the junction kept 9 bases outside the gene matches. Germline V gene sequence: CDR1 LNHDA, CDR2 SQIVND (reference sequence). As originally analysed: Using reference gene primer amplification, nucleated cell counts were estimated. The protocol was immunoSEQ multiplex PCR, while the TCRdb copy is restricted to in-frame clones and leaves out a portion. V and J calls and clone size follow that table, whereas D and trimming were derived from the DNA. This table has about 64,000 clones, around 76% appearing once. The rearrangement uses TRBV19 and TRBJ2-3; 10 bases align to TRBD2. The receptor was isolated from a human donor in a cohort sampled during active COVID-19. The sample was peripheral blood. CDR3 residues: CASTMTSGPGDTQYF. CDR3 DNA: TGTGCCAGTACCATGACTAGCGGGCCCGGAGATACGCAGTATTTT.